A selection of T cell receptor beta chains follows, all from one sample in a study of naive and memory T cell subsets. TCRdb re-derived calls from the UMI-ligation and nested PCR reads in MiXCR, one entry per CDR3 protein. The sample contains tens of thousands of distinct CDR3 sequences, more than 6.5% of which appear only once. Specimen: central memory CD4+ T cells from blood. The receptors were sampled from a human donor in good health. CDR3s include the opening cysteine and the closing phenylalanine or tryptophan. The D gene is left open where the match is weak. Rows may omit the clone size; those that give it use once, few, many or a size class.

>13|few|TRBV5-1|.|TRBJ1-6
CASSLGQPAPLHF
TGCGCCAGCAGCCTTGGACAGCCTGCACCCCTCCACTTT
>15|many|TRBV15|.|TRBJ2-1
CATTADRSVYNEQFF
TGTGCCACCACAGCAGACAGGAGTGTTTACAATGAGCAGTTCTTC
>17|many|TRBV4-2|.|TRBJ2-4
CASSQDGGSLAKNIQYF
TGTGCCAGCAGCCAAGATGGGGGGTCCCTAGCCAAAAACATTCAGTACTTC
>16|.|TRBV7-2|TRBD1|TRBJ1-4
CASSLGLGQGYEKLFF
TGTGCCAGCAGCTTAGGGCTGGGACAGGGATATGAAAAACTGTTTTTT
>16|few|TRBV11-2|TRBD1|TRBJ2-3
CASNPLTGVSTDTQYF
TGTGCCAGCAACCCTCTGACAGGGGTTAGCACAGATACGCAGTATTTT
>12|few|TRBV15|.|TRBJ1-6
CATSSGNSPLHF
TGTGCCACCAGCAGCGGCAATTCACCCCTCCACTTT
>15|.|TRBV5-5|.|TRBJ2-2
CASSLVPLRAGGLFF
TGTGCCAGCAGCTTGGTCCCGTTAAGGGCCGGGGGGCTGTTTTTT
>15|many|TRBV20-1|.|TRBJ2-3
CSARLRLVSTDTQYF
TGCAGTGCTAGATTAAGGCTAGTCAGCACAGATACGCAGTATTTT
>15|many|TRBV29-1|TRBD1|TRBJ2-1
CSVLLGQRTYNEQFF
TGCAGCGTCTTGCTGGGACAGCGGACCTACAATGAGCAGTTCTTC
>14|many|TRBV20-1|TRBD1|TRBJ1-6
CSATPGQGGSPLHF
TGCAGTGCTACCCCGGGACAGGGTGGTTCACCCCTCCACTTT
>16|many|TRBV20-1|.|TRBJ1-1
CSARRVEAGENTEAFF
TGCAGTGCTAGAAGAGTCGAGGCTGGGGAGAACACTGAAGCTTTCTTT
>13|.|TRBV7-3|.|TRBJ2-3
CASSVTTTDTQYF
TGTGCCAGCAGCGTGACTACCACAGATACGCAGTATTTT
>14|many|TRBV11-3|.|TRBJ2-1
CASSTRDSHNEQFF
TGTGCCAGCAGCACCCGGGACTCGCACAATGAGCAGTTCTTC
>14|.|TRBV29-1|TRBD1|TRBJ2-7
CSVEATGKGYEQYF
TGCAGCGTTGAAGCGACAGGGAAGGGGTACGAGCAGTACTTC
>16|many|TRBV7-9|TRBD2|TRBJ2-1
CASSPRLGGRRDEQFF
TGTGCCAGCAGCCCAAGGCTTGGCGGGAGGAGGGATGAGCAGTTCTTC
>17|few|TRBV19|TRBD1|TRBJ1-3
CASSTSGQVDSGNTIYF
TGTGCCAGTAGTACCTCTGGACAGGTCGACTCTGGAAACACCATATATTTT
>15|many|TRBV11-1|.|TRBJ2-7
CASSLGGLLPYEQYF
TGTGCCAGCAGCTTGGGGGGATTGCTACCCTACGAGCAGTACTTC
>15|many|TRBV24-1|.|TRBJ2-5
CATSDGAQALETQYF
TGTGCCACCAGTGATGGGGCACAAGCCTTGGAGACCCAGTACTTC
>13|many|TRBV5-4|.|TRBJ2-7
CASSADRTYEQYF
TGTGCCAGCAGCGCCGACAGGACCTACGAGCAGTACTTC
>12|.|TRBV5-8|.|TRBJ2-7
CASSSQTSEQYF
TGTGCCAGCAGCTCGCAGACTAGCGAGCAGTACTTC
>12|.|TRBV29-1|.|TRBJ1-3
CAFTGSGNTIYF
TGCGCATTTACAGGGTCTGGAAACACCATATATTTT
>18|many|TRBV20-1|.|TRBJ1-5
CSASGRSFAVLSNQPQHF
TGCAGTGCTTCAGGGAGAAGCTTCGCTGTCCTTAGCAATCAGCCCCAGCATTTT
>14|.|TRBV18|TRBD1|TRBJ2-7
CASSAGTGDYEQHF
TGTGCCAGCTCAGCCGGGACAGGGGACTACGAGCAGCACTTC
>14|.|TRBV28|.|TRBJ2-1
CASSTLISYNEQFF
TGTGCCAGCAGTACATTGATCTCCTACAATGAGCAGTTCTTC
>15|many|TRBV15|TRBD2|TRBJ2-1
CATARLAGDSNEQFF
TGTGCCACCGCCCGACTAGCGGGAGATTCGAATGAGCAGTTCTTC
>18|many|TRBV6-2/TRBV6-3|.|TRBJ1-4
CASSPPTTRGKTNEKLFF
TGTGCCAGCAGTCCGCCCACGACCCGGGGGAAAACTAATGAAAAACTGTTTTTT
>14|.|TRBV7-9|.|TRBJ1-4
CASSSEERNEKLFF
TGTGCCAGCAGCTCCGAGGAGCGGAATGAAAAACTGTTTTTT
>13|.|TRBV11-3|TRBD1|TRBJ2-5
CATQGQGQETQYF
TGTGCCACCCAAGGACAGGGCCAAGAGACCCAGTACTTC
>13|many|TRBV4-3|.|TRBJ2-3
CASSPQQGDTQYF
TGCGCCAGCAGCCCACAGCAGGGTGATACGCAGTATTTT
>16|.|TRBV7-9|TRBD1|TRBJ1-2
CASRPHTGQGAEGYTF
TGTGCCAGCAGGCCACACACGGGACAGGGGGCCGAAGGCTACACCTTC
>13|many|TRBV20-1|.|TRBJ1-5
CSAVGGGGQPQHF
TGCAGTGCCGTGGGGGGGGGCGGCCAGCCCCAGCATTTT
>12|many|TRBV3-1|.|TRBJ1-1
CASSQVPSEAFF
TGTGCCAGCAGCCAAGTGCCCAGTGAAGCTTTCTTT
>13|many|TRBV7-2|.|TRBJ1-5
CASSFSGYQPQHF
TGTGCCAGCAGCTTTTCAGGATATCAGCCCCAGCATTTT
>17|many|TRBV6-1|TRBD2|TRBJ2-3
CASSARRTSGGADTQYF
TGTGCCAGCAGTGCTAGGAGGACTAGCGGGGGAGCAGATACGCAGTATTTT
>14|many|TRBV6-6|.|TRBJ1-5
CASSAAGAGQPQHF
TGTGCCAGCAGTGCCGCGGGGGCTGGGCAGCCCCAGCATTTT
>15|many|TRBV6-1|TRBD2|TRBJ2-1
CASSASLAGGNEQFF
TGTGCCAGCAGTGCATCACTAGCGGGAGGTAATGAGCAGTTCTTC
>16|many|TRBV5-4|TRBD2|TRBJ2-3
CASSLFSGTPTDTQYF
TGTGCCAGCAGCCTATTTAGCGGGACACCCACAGATACGCAGTATTTT
>15|many|TRBV20-1|TRBD2|TRBJ2-1
CSASHTSGGAYEQFF
TGCAGTGCTAGTCATACTAGCGGGGGGGCCTATGAGCAGTTCTTC
>12|many|TRBV12-3/TRBV12-4|.|TRBJ1-1
CASSLFPGPAFF
TGTGCCAGCAGCCTCTTCCCGGGACCAGCTTTCTTT
>15|many|TRBV3-1|.|TRBJ1-1
CASSQFGSLNTEAFF
TGTGCCAGCAGCCAATTTGGCAGCCTGAACACTGAAGCTTTCTTT
>15|many|TRBV20-1|.|TRBJ2-1
CSARRNSDKYNEQFF
TGCAGTGCTAGGCGCAATTCGGACAAATACAATGAGCAGTTCTTC
>14|few|TRBV2|.|TRBJ1-1
CASSQQGLGTEAFF
TGTGCCAGCAGTCAACAGGGATTAGGCACTGAAGCTTTCTTT
>16|many|TRBV20-1|TRBD1|TRBJ1-4
CSARDGTGIPEEKLFF
TGCAGTGCTAGAGATGGGACAGGGATTCCAGAGGAAAAACTGTTTTTT
>15|few|TRBV20-1|TRBD1|TRBJ2-7
CSARKGQSGTYEQYF
TGCAGTGCTAGAAAGGGACAGTCCGGCACATACGAGCAGTACTTC
>14|many|TRBV14|.|TRBJ2-7
CASSHPRAINEQYF
TGTGCCAGCAGCCACCCCAGGGCTATCAACGAGCAGTACTTC
>16|.|TRBV20-1|TRBD1|TRBJ1-5
CSARGQGLPGNQPQHF
TGCAGTGCTAGAGGACAGGGCTTGCCAGGCAATCAGCCCCAGCATTTT
>15|.|TRBV12-3/TRBV12-4|TRBD2|TRBJ2-1
CASSEISGGRNEQFF
TGTGCCAGCAGCGAAATTAGCGGGGGTCGGAATGAGCAGTTCTTC
>15|few|TRBV5-4|.|TRBJ1-3
CASSLGQNSGNTIYF
TGTGCCAGCAGCCTAGGCCAGAACTCTGGAAACACCATATATTTT
>16|many|TRBV24-1|.|TRBJ1-2
CATSESWRPSNYGYTF
TGTGCCACCAGTGAGTCCTGGCGGCCCTCTAACTATGGCTACACCTTC
>13|many|TRBV3-1|.|TRBJ1-1
CASSPGTNTEAFF
TGTGCCAGCAGCCCCGGGACGAACACTGAAGCTTTCTTT
>14|.|TRBV12-3/TRBV12-4|TRBD1|TRBJ2-4
CASSPGQIKDIQYF
TGTGCCAGCAGTCCGGGACAGATCAAGGACATTCAGTACTTC
>16|many|TRBV7-9|TRBD2|TRBJ2-1
CASRPRPGLTYNEQFF
TGTGCCAGCAGGCCCCGACCGGGACTAACCTACAATGAGCAGTTCTTC
>14|.|TRBV9|.|TRBJ2-2
CASSVGPPGGELFF
TGTGCCAGCAGCGTAGGACCGCCTGGGGGGGAGCTGTTTTTT
>17|few|TRBV9|TRBD2|TRBJ2-5
CASSSRGLAGGQETQYF
TGTGCCAGCAGCTCCAGGGGGCTAGCGGGGGGCCAAGAGACCCAGTACTTC
>17|.|TRBV27|TRBD2|TRBJ2-7
CASSLTGLSSGVYEQYF
TGTGCCAGCAGTTTAACTGGACTTTCCAGCGGGGTCTACGAGCAGTACTTC